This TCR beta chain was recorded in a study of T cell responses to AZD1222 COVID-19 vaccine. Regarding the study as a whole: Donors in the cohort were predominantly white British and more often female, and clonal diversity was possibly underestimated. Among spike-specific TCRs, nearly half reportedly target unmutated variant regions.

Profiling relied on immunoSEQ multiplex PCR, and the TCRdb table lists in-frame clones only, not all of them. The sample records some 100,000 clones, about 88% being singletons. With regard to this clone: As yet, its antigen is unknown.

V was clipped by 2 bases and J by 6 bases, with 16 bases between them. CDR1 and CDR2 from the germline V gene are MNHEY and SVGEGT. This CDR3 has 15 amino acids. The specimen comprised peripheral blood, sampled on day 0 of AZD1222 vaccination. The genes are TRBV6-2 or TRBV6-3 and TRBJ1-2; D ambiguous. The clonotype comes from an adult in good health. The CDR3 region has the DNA TGTGCCAGCAGTTACCCCTGGACCTCAGCAGATGGCTACACCTTC. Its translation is CASSYPWTSADGYTF.